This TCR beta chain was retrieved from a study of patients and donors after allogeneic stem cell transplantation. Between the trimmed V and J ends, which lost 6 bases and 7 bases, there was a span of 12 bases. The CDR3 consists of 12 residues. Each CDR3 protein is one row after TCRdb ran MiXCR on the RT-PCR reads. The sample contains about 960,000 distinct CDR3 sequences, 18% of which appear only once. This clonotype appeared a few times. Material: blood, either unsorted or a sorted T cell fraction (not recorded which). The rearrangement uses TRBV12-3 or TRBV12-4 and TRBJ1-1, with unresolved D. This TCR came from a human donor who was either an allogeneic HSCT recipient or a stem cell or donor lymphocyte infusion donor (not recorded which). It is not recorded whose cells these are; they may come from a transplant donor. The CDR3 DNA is TGTGCCAGCAGACGCCACGGGGTTGAAGCTTTCTTT. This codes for CASRRHGVEAFF.